A selection of T cell receptor beta chains follows, all from one sample in a study of PD-L1 blockade in urothelial cancer. Assay: immunoSEQ multiplex PCR; the TCRdb copy retains only in-frame clones and omits some. The sample carries some 30,000 clones, about 80% recorded once. Sequences were derived from PBMCs, sampled around atezolizumab (anti-PD-L1) treatment. These receptors all come from a man between 65 and 85 years old with urothelial cancer. Each CDR3 is given with its conserved first and last residue. A D gene is named only where the DNA matches it firmly. Clone size is given for some rows only: seen once, a few or many times, or a class if the clone is expanded.

J: TRBJ2-7; V: TRBV7-3; D: .; size: .; CDR3: CASSLHGSSYEQYF; DNA: TGTGCCAGCAGCTTACACGGGAGCTCCTACGAGCAGTACTTC
J: TRBJ2-2; V: TRBV4-2; D: .; size: .; CDR3: CASSQGRNTGELFF; DNA: TGTGCCAGCAGCCAAGGGAGGAACACCGGGGAGCTGTTTTTT
J: TRBJ1-1; V: TRBV10-3; D: .; size: .; CDR3: CAISESGRNTEAFF; DNA: TGTGCCATCAGTGAGTCTGGCAGGAACACTGAAGCTTTCTTT
J: TRBJ2-3; V: TRBV5-1; D: .; size: .; CDR3: CASRTTSTDTQYF; DNA: TGCGCCAGCAGAACGACTAGCACAGATACGCAGTATTTT
J: TRBJ1-3; V: TRBV7-2; D: .; size: .; CDR3: CASSSQTVSGNTIYF; DNA: TGTGCCAGCAGCTCACAGACGGTCTCTGGAAACACCATATATTTT
J: TRBJ1-6; V: TRBV6-6; D: .; size: .; CDR3: CASTATVSSYNSPLHF; DNA: TGTGCCAGCACCGCGACAGTAAGCTCCTATAATTCACCCCTCCACTTT
J: TRBJ1-1; V: TRBV7-8; D: .; size: .; CDR3: CASSTEWVGGHTEAFF; DNA: TGTGCCAGCAGCACCGAATGGGTAGGAGGTCACACTGAAGCTTTCTTT
J: TRBJ2-6; V: TRBV5-8; D: TRBD1; size: .; CDR3: CASSFGDRANSGANVLTF; DNA: TGTGCCAGCAGCTTCGGAGACAGGGCCAACTCTGGGGCCAACGTCCTGACTTTC
J: TRBJ2-7; V: TRBV14; D: .; size: .; CDR3: CASSQVTGGLGQYF; DNA: TGTGCCAGCAGCCAAGTAACGGGGGGCTTGGGGCAGTACTTC
J: TRBJ2-2; V: TRBV29-1; D: TRBD1; size: .; CDR3: CSGGTGNTGELFF; DNA: TGCAGCGGAGGGACAGGGAACACCGGGGAGCTGTTTTTT
J: TRBJ2-7; V: TRBV18; D: TRBD2; size: .; CDR3: CASSLGLANEQYF; DNA: TGTGCCAGCTCCCTCGGACTAGCGAACGAGCAGTACTTC
J: TRBJ1-2; V: TRBV2; D: TRBD1; size: .; CDR3: CASTRQGGYGYTF; DNA: TGTGCCAGCACCCGACAGGGTGGCTATGGCTACACCTTC
J: TRBJ2-3; V: TRBV28; D: TRBD1; size: .; CDR3: CASSRQGPTDTQYF; DNA: TGTGCCAGCAGTAGACAGGGGCCCACAGATACGCAGTATTTT
J: TRBJ1-4; V: TRBV7-2; D: .; size: .; CDR3: CASSLDGGTNEKLFF; DNA: TGTGCCAGCAGCTTAGACGGAGGCACTAATGAAAAACTGTTTTTT
J: TRBJ2-6; V: TRBV5-4; D: TRBD2; size: .; CDR3: CASSSELARSGANVLTF; DNA: TGTGCCAGCAGCTCCGAACTAGCGCGCTCTGGGGCCAACGTCCTGACTTTC
J: TRBJ2-5; V: TRBV28; D: .; size: .; CDR3: CASSLGAGETQYF; DNA: TGTGCCAGCAGTTTAGGGGCTGGAGAGACCCAGTACTTC
J: TRBJ2-3; V: TRBV19; D: TRBD1; size: once; CDR3: CASSATGGSSTDTQYF; DNA: TGTGCCAGTAGTGCGACAGGGGGCTCGAGCACAGATACGCAGTATTTT
J: TRBJ2-2; V: TRBV10-3; D: TRBD2; size: few; CDR3: CAIRGTSGRNTGELFF; DNA: TGTGCCATCAGGGGGACTAGCGGGCGGAACACCGGGGAGCTGTTTTTT
J: TRBJ2-3; V: TRBV4-3; D: .; size: .; CDR3: CASSQDPSTDTQYF; DNA: TGCGCCAGCAGCCAAGACCCGTCTACAGATACGCAGTATTTT
J: TRBJ2-5; V: TRBV5-4; D: TRBD1; size: .; CDR3: CASSERDRGSMETQYF; DNA: TGTGCCAGCAGCGAAAGGGACAGGGGGAGTATGGAGACCCAGTACTTC
J: TRBJ1-1; V: TRBV11-1; D: .; size: .; CDR3: CASSLEEGNTEAFF; DNA: TGTGCCAGCAGCCTAGAGGAGGGGAACACTGAAGCTTTCTTT
J: TRBJ1-2; V: TRBV27; D: TRBD1; size: .; CDR3: CASKGARSNYGYTF; DNA: TGTGCCAGCAAGGGGGCTCGTTCCAACTATGGCTACACCTTC
J: TRBJ2-1; V: TRBV18; D: TRBD2; size: .; CDR3: CASSPRLAGSSYNEQFF; DNA: TGTGCCAGCTCACCACGACTAGCGGGTAGCTCCTACAATGAGCAGTTCTTC
J: TRBJ1-6; V: TRBV6-5; D: .; size: .; CDR3: CASSYSTGGRNSPLHF; DNA: TGTGCCAGCAGTTACTCGACCGGCGGCCGAAATTCACCCCTCCACTTT
J: TRBJ2-2; V: TRBV19; D: .; size: .; CDR3: CASTNPNTGELFF; DNA: TGTGCCAGTACTAACCCGAACACCGGGGAGCTGTTTTTT
J: TRBJ2-7; V: TRBV7-2; D: TRBD2; size: medium-sized; CDR3: CASSLGLAGAPYEQYF; DNA: TGTGCCAGCAGCTTAGGACTAGCGGGAGCTCCCTACGAGCAGTACTTC
J: TRBJ1-1; V: TRBV7-9; D: TRBD1; size: once; CDR3: CASSLGQGRTEAFF; DNA: TGTGCCAGCAGCTTAGGACAGGGGAGGACTGAAGCTTTCTTT
J: TRBJ2-3; V: TRBV27; D: TRBD2; size: medium-sized; CDR3: CATRIGGGEDTQYF; DNA: TGTGCCACCCGGATCGGGGGGGGTGAAGATACGCAGTATTTT